This note documents a single TCR beta chain sequence. Its antigen is undetermined. Sequenced by immunoSEQ multiplex PCR; TCRdb stores in-frame clones only, minus some. The repertoire holds about 140,000 clones, about 92% seen once, with 3.6% in the top ten. This CDR3 has 12 residues. Trimming took off 1 base at V and 7 bases at J, with 5 bases between the two ends. This record comes from a study of T cell responses to AZD1222 COVID-19 vaccine. General study results and limits: Donors skewed white British and female; clonal diversity was possibly underestimated. At baseline, seropositivity was found in only six or seven AZD1222 recipients. Repertoire samples came only from after the peak T cell response.

The origin of this receptor is an adult who received the AZD1222 COVID-19 vaccine. Sequencing was performed on peripheral blood, taken 28 days after the second AZD1222 dose. The J gene is TRBJ1-5, the V gene TRBV12-3 or TRBV12-4; D is unresolved. CDR3 DNA: TGTGCCAGCAGTTTAGTTCCCCAGCCCCAGCATTTT. Protein sequence: CASSLVPQPQHF.